What follows describes a single T cell receptor beta chain. Recovered participants had two consecutive negative NP/OP PCR tests, healthcare professional clearance, or symptom resolution. TCRdb's table, derived via immunoSEQ multiplex PCR, lists solely in-frame clones and lacks some. The repertoire holds 450,000 to 500,000 clones, with about 88% as singletons. The source of the sample is a study of blood T cell repertoires in COVID-19. CDR1 is MNHNY, CDR2 SVGAGI, per germline (reference sequence). The CDR3 runs 15 residues. With 4 bases clipped from V and 5 bases from J, the junction kept 6 bases outside the gene matches.

This chain links TRBV6-6 with TRBJ1-2; 11 nucleotides align to TRBD1. This clonotype was obtained from a woman aged 55-69 years who had recovered from COVID-19. What was sequenced was PBMCs or T cells enriched from blood (not recorded which). CDR3 protein: CASSSGQGAGYGYTF. The CDR3 region has the DNA TGTGCCAGCAGTTCAGGACAGGGGGCCGGGTATGGCTACACCTTC.